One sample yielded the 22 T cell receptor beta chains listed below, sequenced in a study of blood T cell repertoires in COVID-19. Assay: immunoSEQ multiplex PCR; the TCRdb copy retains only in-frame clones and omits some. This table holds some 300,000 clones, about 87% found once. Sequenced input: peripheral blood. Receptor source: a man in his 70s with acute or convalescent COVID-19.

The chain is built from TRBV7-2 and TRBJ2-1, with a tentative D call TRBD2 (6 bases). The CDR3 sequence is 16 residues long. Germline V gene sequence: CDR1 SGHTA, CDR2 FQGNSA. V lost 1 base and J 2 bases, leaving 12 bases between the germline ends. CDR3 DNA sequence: TGTGCCAGCAGCTTAGTCTCGGGGGTAGCCTACAATGAGCAGTTCTTC. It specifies CASSLVSGVAYNEQFF.

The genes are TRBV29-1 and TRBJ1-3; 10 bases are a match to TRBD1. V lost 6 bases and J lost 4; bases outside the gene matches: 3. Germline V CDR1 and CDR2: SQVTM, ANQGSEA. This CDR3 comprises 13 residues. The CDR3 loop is CSVGQGRGNTIYF. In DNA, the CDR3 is TGCAGCGTGGGACAGGGGAGGGGAAACACCATATATTTT. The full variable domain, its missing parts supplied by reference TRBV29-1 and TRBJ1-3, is SAVISQKPSRDICQRGTSLTIQCQVDSQVTMMFWYRQQPGQSLTLIATANQGSEATYESGFVIDKFPISRPNLTFSTLTVSNMSPEDSSIYLCSVGQGRGNTIYFGEGSWLTVV.

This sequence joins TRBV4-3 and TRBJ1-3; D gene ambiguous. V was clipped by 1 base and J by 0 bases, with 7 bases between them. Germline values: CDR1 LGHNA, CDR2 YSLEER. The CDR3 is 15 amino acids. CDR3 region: CASSQVVNSGNTIYF. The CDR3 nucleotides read TGCGCCAGCAGCCAAGTAGTAAACTCTGGAAACACCATATATTTT.

The CDR3 DNA reads TGTGCCAGCAGCCTTAGCGGGGCCTCCTACGAGCAGTACTTC. It specifies CASSLSGASYEQYF. The rearrangement joins TRBV3-1 (or the pseudogene TRBV3-2) to TRBJ2-7; 8 nucleotides line up with TRBD2. Germline V gene data show CDR1 as LGHDT and CDR2 as YNNKEL (reference sequence). This CDR3 has 14 amino acids. V lost 4 bases to trimming and J lost 0 bases; unmatched junction nucleotides: 2.

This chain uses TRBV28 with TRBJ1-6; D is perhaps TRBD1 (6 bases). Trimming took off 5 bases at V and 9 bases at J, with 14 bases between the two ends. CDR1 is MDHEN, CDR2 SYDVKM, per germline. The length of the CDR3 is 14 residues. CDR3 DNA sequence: TGTGCCAGCAGTGGGACACGTTGGTCTTCACCCCTCCACTTT. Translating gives CASSGTRWSSPLHF.

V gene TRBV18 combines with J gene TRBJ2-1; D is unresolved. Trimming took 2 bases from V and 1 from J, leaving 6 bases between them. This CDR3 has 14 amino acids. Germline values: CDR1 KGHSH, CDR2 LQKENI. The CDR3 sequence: CASSPNYSYNEQFF. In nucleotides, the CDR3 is TGTGCCAGCTCACCAAACTATTCCTACAATGAGCAGTTCTTC.

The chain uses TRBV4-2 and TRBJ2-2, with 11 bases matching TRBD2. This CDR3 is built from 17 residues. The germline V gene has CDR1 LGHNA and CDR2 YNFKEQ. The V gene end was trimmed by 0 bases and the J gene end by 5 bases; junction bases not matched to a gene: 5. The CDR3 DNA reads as TGTGCCAGCAGCCAAGAGTTAGCGGGAGGGCGAACCGGGGAGCTGTTTTTT. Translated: CASSQELAGGRTGELFF.

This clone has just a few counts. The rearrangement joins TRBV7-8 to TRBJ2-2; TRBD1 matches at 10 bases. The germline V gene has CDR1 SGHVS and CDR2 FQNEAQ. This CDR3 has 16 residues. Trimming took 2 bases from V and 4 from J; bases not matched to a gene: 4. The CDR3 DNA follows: TGTGCCAGCAGCTTACGGGACAGGGGAATCACCGGGGAGCTGTTTTTT. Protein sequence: CASSLRDRGITGELFF.

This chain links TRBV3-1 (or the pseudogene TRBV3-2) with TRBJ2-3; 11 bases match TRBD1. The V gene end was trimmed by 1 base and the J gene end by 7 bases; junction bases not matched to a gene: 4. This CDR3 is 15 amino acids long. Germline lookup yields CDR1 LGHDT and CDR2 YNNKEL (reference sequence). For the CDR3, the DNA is TGTGCCAGCAGCCAAGCCGGGACAGGGGGGAATACGCAGTATTTT. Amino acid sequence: CASSQAGTGGNTQYF.

CDR3: CASSVGGTGSPEAFF. The DNA for the CDR3 is TGTGCCAGCAGCGTAGGGGGCACAGGGAGCCCTGAAGCTTTCTTT. The J gene is TRBJ1-1, the V gene TRBV9, with D possibly being TRBD1 (6 bases). Germline-derived CDR1 and CDR2 are SGDLS and YYNGEE. V was cut by 0 bases and J by 6 bases, with 15 bases left in between. The CDR3 has 15 amino acids.

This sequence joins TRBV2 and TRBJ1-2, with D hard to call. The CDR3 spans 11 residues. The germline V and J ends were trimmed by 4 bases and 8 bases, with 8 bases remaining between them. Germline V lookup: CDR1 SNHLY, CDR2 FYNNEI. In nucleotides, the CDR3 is TGTGCCAGCAGTGGTGGGGAGGGCTACACCTTC. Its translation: CASSGGEGYTF. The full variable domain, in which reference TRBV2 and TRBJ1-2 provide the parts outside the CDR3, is EPEVTQTPSHQVTQMGQEVILRCVPISNHLYFYWYRQILGQKVEFLVSFYNNEISEKSEIFDDQFSVERPDGSNFTLKIRSTKLEDSAMYFCASSGGEGYTFGSGTRLTVV.

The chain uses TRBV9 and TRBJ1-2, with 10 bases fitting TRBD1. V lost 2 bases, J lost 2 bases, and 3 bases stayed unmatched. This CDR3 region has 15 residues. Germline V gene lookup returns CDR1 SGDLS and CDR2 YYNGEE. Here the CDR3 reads CASSVLDRGNYGYTF. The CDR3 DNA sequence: TGTGCCAGCAGCGTTCTGGACAGGGGGAACTATGGCTACACCTTC.

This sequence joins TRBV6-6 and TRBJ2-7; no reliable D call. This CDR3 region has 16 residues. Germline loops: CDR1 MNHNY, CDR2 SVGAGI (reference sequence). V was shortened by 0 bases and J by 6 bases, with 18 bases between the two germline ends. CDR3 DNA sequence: TGTGCCAGCAGTTACTCTCCCGGGTCCCGACGAGGCGAGCAGTACTTC. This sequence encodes CASSYSPGSRRGEQYF.

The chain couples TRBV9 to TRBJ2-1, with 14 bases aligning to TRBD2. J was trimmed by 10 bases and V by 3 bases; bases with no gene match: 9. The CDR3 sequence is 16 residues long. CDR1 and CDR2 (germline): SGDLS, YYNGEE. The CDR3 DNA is TGTGCCAGCAGCGACCGGACTAGCGGGGGGCTGACGGAGCAGTTCTTC. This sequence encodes CASSDRTSGGLTEQFF.

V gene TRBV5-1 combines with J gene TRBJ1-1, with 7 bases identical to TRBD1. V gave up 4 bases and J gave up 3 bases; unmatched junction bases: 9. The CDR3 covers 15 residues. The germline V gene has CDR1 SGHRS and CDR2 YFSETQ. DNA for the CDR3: TGCGCCAGCAGCACTGGGACAGCAGATTACACTGAAGCTTTCTTT. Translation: CASSTGTADYTEAFF.

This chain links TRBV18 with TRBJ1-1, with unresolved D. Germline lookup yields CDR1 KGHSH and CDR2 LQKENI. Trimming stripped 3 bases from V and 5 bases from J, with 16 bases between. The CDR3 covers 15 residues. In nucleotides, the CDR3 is TGTGCCAGCTCACCGCCGGGCGGGTTCGGGACTGAAGCTTTCTTT. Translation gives CASSPPGGFGTEAFF.

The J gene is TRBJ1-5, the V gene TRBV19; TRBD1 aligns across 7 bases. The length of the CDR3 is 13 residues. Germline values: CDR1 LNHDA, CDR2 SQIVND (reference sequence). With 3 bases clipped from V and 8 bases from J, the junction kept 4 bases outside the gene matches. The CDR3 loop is CASSIQGVKPQHF. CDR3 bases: TGTGCCAGTAGTATCCAGGGGGTGAAGCCCCAGCATTTT.

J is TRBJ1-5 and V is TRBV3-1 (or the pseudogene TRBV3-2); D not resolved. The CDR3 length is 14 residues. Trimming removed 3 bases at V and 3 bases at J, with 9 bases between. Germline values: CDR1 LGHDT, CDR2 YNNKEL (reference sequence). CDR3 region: CASSQGGNNQPQHF. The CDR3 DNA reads TGTGCCAGCAGCCAGGGAGGGAACAATCAGCCCCAGCATTTT.

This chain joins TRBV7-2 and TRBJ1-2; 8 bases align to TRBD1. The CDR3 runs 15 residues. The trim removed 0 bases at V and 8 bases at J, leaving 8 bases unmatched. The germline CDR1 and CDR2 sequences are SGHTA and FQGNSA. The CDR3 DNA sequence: TGTGCCAGCAGCTTAGCTTGGGCAGGGGGCGCGGGCTACACCTTC. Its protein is CASSLAWAGGAGYTF.

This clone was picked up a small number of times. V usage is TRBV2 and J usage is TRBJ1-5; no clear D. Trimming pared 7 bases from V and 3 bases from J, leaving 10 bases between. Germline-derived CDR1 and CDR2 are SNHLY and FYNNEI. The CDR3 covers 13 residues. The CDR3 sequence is CASTRDNNQPQHF. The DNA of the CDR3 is TGTGCCAGCACTCGAGATAACAATCAGCCCCAGCATTTT.

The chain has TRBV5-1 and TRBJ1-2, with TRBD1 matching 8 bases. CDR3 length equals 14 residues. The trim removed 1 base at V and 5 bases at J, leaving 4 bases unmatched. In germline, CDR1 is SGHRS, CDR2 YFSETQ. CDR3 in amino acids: CASSLTGGEYGYTF. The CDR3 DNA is TGCGCCAGCAGCTTGACAGGGGGAGAATATGGCTACACCTTC.

CDR3 amino acids: CASSMPGRANTEAFF. The CDR3 DNA reads TGTGCCAGTAGTATGCCGGGCAGGGCAAACACTGAAGCTTTCTTT. The chain is built from TRBV19 and TRBJ1-1; maybe TRBD1 (5 bases). With 3 bases removed from V and 2 bases from J, the gap between germline ends came to 13 bases. CDR1 is LNHDA and CDR2 is SQIVND in the germline V gene (reference sequence). The CDR3 is 15 residues long.